What follows describes a single TCR beta chain. This entry belongs to a study of T cells after yellow fever vaccination. TCRdb re-called the 5' RACE reads with MiXCR, one entry per CDR3 protein. The sample carries about 45,000 distinct CDR3 sequences, 6.8% recorded once. From germline, CDR1 is SGDLS and CDR2 YYNGEE. The germline V and J ends were trimmed by 0 bases and 4 bases, with 11 bases remaining between them. The CDR3 is 15 amino acids. The chain uses TRBV9 and TRBJ1-3; D is uncertain. This receptor was taken from a man aged 30-40 years who received the YFV17D yellow fever vaccine. The source was CD8+ T cells not binding an NS4B(214-222) dextramer, sorted from PBMCs, collected 45 days after the yellow fever booster vaccination. The CDR3 loop is CASSVGEGLGNTIYF. DNA of the CDR3: TGTGCCAGCAGCGTAGGTGAGGGCCTGGGAAACACCATATATTTT.